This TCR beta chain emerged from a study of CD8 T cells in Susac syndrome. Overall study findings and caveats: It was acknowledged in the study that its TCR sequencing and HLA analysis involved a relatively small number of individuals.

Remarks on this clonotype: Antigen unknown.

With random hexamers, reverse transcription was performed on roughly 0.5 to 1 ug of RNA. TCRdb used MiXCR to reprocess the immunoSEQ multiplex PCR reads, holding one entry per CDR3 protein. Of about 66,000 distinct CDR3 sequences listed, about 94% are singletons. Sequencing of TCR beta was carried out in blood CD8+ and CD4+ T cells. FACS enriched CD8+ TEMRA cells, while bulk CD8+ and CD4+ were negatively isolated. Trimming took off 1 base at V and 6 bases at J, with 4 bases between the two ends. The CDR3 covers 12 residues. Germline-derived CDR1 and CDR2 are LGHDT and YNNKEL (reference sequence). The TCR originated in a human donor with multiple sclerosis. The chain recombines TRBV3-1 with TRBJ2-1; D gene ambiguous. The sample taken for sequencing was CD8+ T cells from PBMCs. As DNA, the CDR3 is TGTGCCAGCAGCCAAGGGGCCAATGAGCAGTTCTTC. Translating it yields CASSQGANEQFF.